A single sample is the source of the 8 T cell receptor beta chains below, sequenced in a study of tumor-infiltrating lymphocytes in primary liver carcinoma. TCR beta cDNA came from roughly 550 ng total RNA, primed with a constant-region primer. A slightly modified ARM-PCR protocol with three nested multiplex PCR rounds produced these TCR beta libraries. Forward primers for TRBV1-TRBV30 and a C-beta reverse primer served the first two PCR rounds, at about 11 cycles each. One entry per CDR3 protein, called by TCRdb with MiXCR from the multiplex PCR reads. The sample contains tens of thousands of distinct CDR3 sequences, 60% to 75% of which appear only once. Unsorted bulk tissue of roughly 18-32 mg yielded co-extracted RNA and DNA. Input material: liver tumor tissue from sampling region 3. Subset in this sample: tumor region T3, left-lateral pole. The receptors here all came from a man in his forties with primary liver carcinoma and hepatitis B virus infection.

This clonotype was counted once. Germline and junction disagree at one end, which may indicate a read error. V usage is TRBV6-6 and J usage is TRBJ2-7, with 10 bases fitting TRBD2. Germline assignment: CDR1 MNHNY and CDR2 SVGAGI (reference sequence). The CDR3 is 15 residues long. The CDR3 bases are TGTACCAGCAGTTACGGGGCTAGCGGGAGATACGAGCAGTATTTC. As protein: CTSSYGASGRYEQYF.

This clonotype was counted ten times or more. The chain recombines TRBV5-4 with TRBJ2-7; 9 bases are a match to TRBD1. Germline trimming cut 4 bases from V and 5 bases from J; bases unmatched to any gene: 7. This CDR3 has 14 amino acids. From germline, CDR1 is SGHNT and CDR2 YYREEE (reference sequence). The chain's CDR3 is CASSPGTGTHEQYF. CDR3 coding DNA: TGTGCCAGCAGCCCCGGGACAGGGACGCACGAGCAGTACTTC.

On this clonotype: An end of the junction differs from the germline gene, which may be a read error. This chain uses TRBV11-2 with TRBJ2-7; no firm D call. The germline CDR1 and CDR2 sequences are SGHAT and FQNNGV. This CDR3 is built from 17 residues. The CDR3 region is CASSLNFETPSSYEQYF. In DNA, the CDR3 is TGTGCCAGCAGCTTAAACTTCGAGACACCCAGCTCCTACGAGCAGTATTTC.

A remark on this clonotype: A junction boundary mismatches the germline segment, possibly from a read error. The chain joins TRBV29-1 to TRBJ2-4, with a weak D call TRBD1 (6 bases). The V gene's germline CDR1 is SQVTM and CDR2 ANQGSEA. The CDR3 loop spans 16 amino acids. The chain's CDR3 is CCVRVTGRYLGNIQYF. Here the CDR3 DNA reads TGCTGCGTCCGAGTGACAGGAAGATACTTAGGAAACATTCAGTACTTC.

This clonotype appeared many times. The chain joins TRBV2 to TRBJ2-7; D may match TRBD1 or TRBD2 (5 bases each). The CDR3 consists of 13 residues. Germline V lookup: CDR1 SNHLY, CDR2 FYNNEI. The V end was cut by 9 bases, the J end by 6 bases, with 18 bases between. CDR3 nucleotides: TGTGCCAGGTCCCAGGGAGAAGGACTCGAGCAGTACTTC. This codes for CARSQGEGLEQYF. The full variable domain, rest sourced from reference TRBV2 and TRBJ2-7, is EPEVTQTPSHQVTQMGQEVILRCVPISNHLYFYWYRQILGQKVEFLVSFYNNEISEKSEIFDDQFSVERPDGSNFTLKIRSTKLEDSAMYFCARSQGEGLEQYFGPGTRLTVT.

As for this clonotype: This CDR3 fails to terminate in the conserved phenylalanine or tryptophan, so it likely reflects a read error. The J gene is TRBJ2-3, the V gene TRBV29-1, with unresolved D. Germline CDR1 SQVTM, CDR2 ANQGSEA. Trimming left V 0 bases short and J 3 bases short, with 10 bases between. The CDR3 covers 14 residues. Here the CDR3 reads CSVEDNAGTDTQYY. In nucleotides, the CDR3 is TGCAGCGTTGAAGATAACGCTGGTACAGATACGCAGTATTAT.

The chain recombines TRBV11-2 with TRBJ1-3; no definite D call. There are 14 residues in the CDR3. Germline assignment: CDR1 SGHAT and CDR2 FQNNGV. Deletions cut 2 bases from V and 8 bases from J, with 13 bases between. The CDR3 reads CASSLKSGWDTIYF. The CDR3 nucleotides are TGTGCCAGCAGCTTAAAGTCGGGGTGGGACACCATATATTTT.

A note on this clonotype: Germline and junction disagree at one end, which may indicate a read error. The rearrangement uses TRBV20-1 and TRBJ2-5, with D possibly TRBD1 on 6 matching bases. This CDR3 spans 15 amino acids. Germline lookup yields CDR1 DFQATT and CDR2 SNEGSKA (reference sequence). As DNA, the CDR3 is TGCAGTGCTAGAGATTGGACAGATATCATAGAGGCCCAGTACTTC. Translated: CSARDWTDIIEAQYF.